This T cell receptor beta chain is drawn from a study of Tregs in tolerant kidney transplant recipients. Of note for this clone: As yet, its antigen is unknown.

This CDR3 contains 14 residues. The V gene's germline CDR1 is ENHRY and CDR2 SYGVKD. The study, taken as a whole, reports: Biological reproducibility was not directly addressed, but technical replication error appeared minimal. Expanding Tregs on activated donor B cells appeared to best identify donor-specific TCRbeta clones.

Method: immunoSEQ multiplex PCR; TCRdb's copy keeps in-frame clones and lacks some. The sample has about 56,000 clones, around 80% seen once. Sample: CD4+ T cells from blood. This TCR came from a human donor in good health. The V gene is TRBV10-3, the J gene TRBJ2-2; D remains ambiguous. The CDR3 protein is CAFSHDINTGELFF. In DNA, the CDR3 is TGTGCGTTCTCACATGATATAAACACCGGGGAGCTGTTTTTT.